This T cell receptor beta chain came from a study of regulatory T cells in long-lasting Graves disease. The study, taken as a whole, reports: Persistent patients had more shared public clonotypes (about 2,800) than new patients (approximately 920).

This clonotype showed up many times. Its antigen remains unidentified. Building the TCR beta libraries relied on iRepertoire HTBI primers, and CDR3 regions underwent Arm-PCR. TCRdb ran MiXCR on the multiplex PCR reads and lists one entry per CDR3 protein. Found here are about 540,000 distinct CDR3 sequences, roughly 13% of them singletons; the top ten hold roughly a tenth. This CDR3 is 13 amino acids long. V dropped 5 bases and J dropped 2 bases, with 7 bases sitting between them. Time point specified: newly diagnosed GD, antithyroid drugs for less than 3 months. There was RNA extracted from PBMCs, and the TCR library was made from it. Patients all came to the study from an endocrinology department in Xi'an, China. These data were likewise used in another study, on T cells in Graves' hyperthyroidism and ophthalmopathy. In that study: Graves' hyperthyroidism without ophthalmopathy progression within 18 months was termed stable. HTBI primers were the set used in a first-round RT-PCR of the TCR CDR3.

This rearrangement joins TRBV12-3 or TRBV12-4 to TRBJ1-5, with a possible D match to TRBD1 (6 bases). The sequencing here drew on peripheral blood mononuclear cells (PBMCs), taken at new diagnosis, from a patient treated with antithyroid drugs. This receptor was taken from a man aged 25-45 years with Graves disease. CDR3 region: CASSNRGNQPQHF. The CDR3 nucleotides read TGTGCCAGCAGTAACAGGGGCAATCAGCCCCAGCATTTT.